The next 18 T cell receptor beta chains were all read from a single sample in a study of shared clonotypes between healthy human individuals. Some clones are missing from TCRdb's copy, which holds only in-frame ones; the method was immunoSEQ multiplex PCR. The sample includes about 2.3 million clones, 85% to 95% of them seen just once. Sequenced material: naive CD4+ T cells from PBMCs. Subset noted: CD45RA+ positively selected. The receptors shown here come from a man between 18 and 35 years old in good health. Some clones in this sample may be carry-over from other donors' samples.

CDR3 sequence reads: CASSLAVTSGIWGGELFF. The CDR3 nucleotides read TGTGCCAGCAGCTTAGCCGTGACTAGCGGGATCTGGGGCGGGGAGCTGTTTTTT. This sequence joins TRBV7-6 and TRBJ2-2; 11 nucleotides match TRBD2. The CDR3 contains 18 residues. Germline values: CDR1 SGHVS, CDR2 FNYEAQ. The V gene end was trimmed by 0 bases and the J gene end by 7 bases; junction bases not matched to a gene: 10.

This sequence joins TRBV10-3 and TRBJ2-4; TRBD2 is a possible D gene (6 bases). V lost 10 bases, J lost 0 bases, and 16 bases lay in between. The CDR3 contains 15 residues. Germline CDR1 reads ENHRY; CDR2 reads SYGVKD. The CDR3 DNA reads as TGTGCCACCACGGTGGGCGGGGTAGCCAAAAACATTCAGTACTTC. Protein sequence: CATTVGGVAKNIQYF.

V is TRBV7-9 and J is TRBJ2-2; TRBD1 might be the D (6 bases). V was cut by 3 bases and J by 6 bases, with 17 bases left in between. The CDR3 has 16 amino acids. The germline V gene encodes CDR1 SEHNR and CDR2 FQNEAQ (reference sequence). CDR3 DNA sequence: TGTGCCAGCAGCTTTACAATAGGGGGTTACGCCGGGGAGCTGTTTTTT. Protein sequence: CASSFTIGGYAGELFF. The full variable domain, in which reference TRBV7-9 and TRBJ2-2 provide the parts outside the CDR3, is DTGVSQNPRHKITKRGQNVTFRCDPISEHNRLYWYRQTLGQGPEFLTYFQNEAQLEKSRLLSDRFSAERPKGSFSTLEIQRTEQGDSAMYLCASSFTIGGYAGELFFGEGSRLTVL.

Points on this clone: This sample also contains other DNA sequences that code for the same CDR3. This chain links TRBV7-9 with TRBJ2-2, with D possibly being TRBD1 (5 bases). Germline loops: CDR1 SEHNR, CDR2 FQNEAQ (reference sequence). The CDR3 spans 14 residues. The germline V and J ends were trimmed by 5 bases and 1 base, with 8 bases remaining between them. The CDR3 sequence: CASSPDRNTGELFF. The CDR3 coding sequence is TGTGCCAGCAGCCCCGACAGGAACACCGGGGAGCTGTTTTTT.

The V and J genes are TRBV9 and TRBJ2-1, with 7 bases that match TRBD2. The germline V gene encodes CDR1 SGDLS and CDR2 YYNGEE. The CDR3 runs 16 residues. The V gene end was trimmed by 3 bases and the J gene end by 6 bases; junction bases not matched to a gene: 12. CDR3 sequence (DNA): TGTGCCAGCAGCGCCCCGGGGGGAGCGGTCGGCAATGAGCAGTTCTTC. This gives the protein CASSAPGGAVGNEQFF.

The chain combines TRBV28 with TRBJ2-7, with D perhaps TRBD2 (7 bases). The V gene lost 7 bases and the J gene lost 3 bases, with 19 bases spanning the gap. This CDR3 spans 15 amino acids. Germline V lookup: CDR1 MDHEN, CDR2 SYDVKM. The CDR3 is CASTAAGAIHYEQYF. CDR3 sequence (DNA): TGTGCCAGCACCGCTGCGGGGGCGATCCACTACGAGCAGTACTTC.

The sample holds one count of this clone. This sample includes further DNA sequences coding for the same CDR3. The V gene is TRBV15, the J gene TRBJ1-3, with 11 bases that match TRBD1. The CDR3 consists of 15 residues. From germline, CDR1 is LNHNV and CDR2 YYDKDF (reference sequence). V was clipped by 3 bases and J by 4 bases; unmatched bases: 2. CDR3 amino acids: CATSRDRGRGNTIYF. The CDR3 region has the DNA TGTGCCACCAGCAGGGACAGGGGGCGCGGAAACACCATATATTTT.

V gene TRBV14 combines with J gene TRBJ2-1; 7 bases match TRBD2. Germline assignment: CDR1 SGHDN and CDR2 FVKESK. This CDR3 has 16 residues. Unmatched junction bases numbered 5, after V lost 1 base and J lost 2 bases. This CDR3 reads CASSQARTRTYNEQFF. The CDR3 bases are TGTGCCAGCAGCCAAGCCAGGACTAGGACCTACAATGAGCAGTTCTTC.

CDR3 sequence (DNA): TGTGCCAGCAGACCCCTAAAGGTTTGGGGTCAGCCCCAGCATTTT. It yields the protein CASRPLKVWGQPQHF. This chain links TRBV28 with TRBJ1-5; D unclear. Trimming shortened V by 6 bases and J by 6 bases, and 18 bases separated the two germline ends. This CDR3 is built from 15 residues. The V gene's germline CDR1 is MDHEN and CDR2 SYDVKM. Filled out from reference TRBV28 and TRBJ1-5, the complete variable domain reads DVKVTQSSRYLVKRTGEKVFLECVQDMDHENMFWYRQDPGLGLRLIYFSYDVKMKEKGDIPEGYSVSREKKERFSLILESASTNQTSMYLCASRPLKVWGQPQHFGDGTRLSIL.

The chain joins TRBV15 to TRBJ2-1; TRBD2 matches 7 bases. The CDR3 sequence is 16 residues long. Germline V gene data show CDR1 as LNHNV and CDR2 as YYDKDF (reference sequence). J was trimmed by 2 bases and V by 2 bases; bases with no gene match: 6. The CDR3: CATSRSGLAAYNEQFF. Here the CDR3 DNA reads TGTGCCACCAGCAGAAGCGGGCTAGCGGCCTACAATGAGCAGTTCTTC.

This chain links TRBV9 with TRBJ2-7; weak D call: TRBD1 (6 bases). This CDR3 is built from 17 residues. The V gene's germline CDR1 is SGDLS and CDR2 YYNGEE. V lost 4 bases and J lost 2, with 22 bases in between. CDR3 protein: CASSPSLRDTVPYEQYF. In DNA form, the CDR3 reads TGTGCCAGCAGCCCCAGCCTCCGGGACACAGTTCCCTACGAGCAGTACTTC.

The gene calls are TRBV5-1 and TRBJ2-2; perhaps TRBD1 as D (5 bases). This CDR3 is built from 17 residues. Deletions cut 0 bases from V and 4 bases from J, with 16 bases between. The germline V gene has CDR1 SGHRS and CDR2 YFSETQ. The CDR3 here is CASSLAEAGPITGELFF. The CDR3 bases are TGCGCCAGCAGCTTGGCCGAAGCAGGGCCCATCACCGGGGAGCTGTTTTTT.

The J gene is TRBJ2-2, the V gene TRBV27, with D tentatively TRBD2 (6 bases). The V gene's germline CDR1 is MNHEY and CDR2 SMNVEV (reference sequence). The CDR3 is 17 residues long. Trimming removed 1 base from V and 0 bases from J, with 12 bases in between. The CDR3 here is CASSLLPGRPNTGELFF. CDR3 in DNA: TGTGCCAGCAGTTTATTACCAGGGAGGCCGAACACCGGGGAGCTGTTTTTT.

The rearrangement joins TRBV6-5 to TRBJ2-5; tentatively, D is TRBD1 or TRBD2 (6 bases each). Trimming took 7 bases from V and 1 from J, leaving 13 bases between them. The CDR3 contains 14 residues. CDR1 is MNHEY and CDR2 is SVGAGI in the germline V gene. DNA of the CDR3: TGTGCCAGCACCACCCCGGGGGCCCAAGAGACCCAGTACTTC. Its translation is CASTTPGAQETQYF.

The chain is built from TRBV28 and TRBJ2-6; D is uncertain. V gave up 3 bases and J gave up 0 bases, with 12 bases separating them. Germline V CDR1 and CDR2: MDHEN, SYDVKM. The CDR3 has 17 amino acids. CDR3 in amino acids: CASSFPGLSSGANVLTF. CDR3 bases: TGTGCCAGCAGTTTTCCCGGGTTATCCTCTGGGGCCAACGTCCTGACTTTC.

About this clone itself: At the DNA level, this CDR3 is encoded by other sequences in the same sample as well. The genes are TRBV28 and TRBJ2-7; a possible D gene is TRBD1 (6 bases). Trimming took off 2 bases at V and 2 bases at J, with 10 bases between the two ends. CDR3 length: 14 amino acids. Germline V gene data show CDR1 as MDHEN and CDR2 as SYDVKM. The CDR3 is CASSLQGPPYEQYF. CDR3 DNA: TGTGCCAGCAGTTTACAGGGGCCCCCCTACGAGCAGTACTTC.

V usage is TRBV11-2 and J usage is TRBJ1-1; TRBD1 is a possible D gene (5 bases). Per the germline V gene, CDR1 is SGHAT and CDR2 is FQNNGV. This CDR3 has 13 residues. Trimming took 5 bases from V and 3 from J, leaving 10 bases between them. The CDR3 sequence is CASSPQGYTEAFF. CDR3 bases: TGTGCCAGCAGCCCTCAGGGTTACACTGAAGCTTTCTTT.

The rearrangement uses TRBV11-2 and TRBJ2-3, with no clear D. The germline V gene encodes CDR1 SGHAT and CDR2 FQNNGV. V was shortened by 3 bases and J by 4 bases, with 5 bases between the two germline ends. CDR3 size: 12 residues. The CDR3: CASSFHSDTQYF. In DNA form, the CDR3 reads TGTGCCAGCAGCTTTCACTCAGATACGCAGTATTTT.